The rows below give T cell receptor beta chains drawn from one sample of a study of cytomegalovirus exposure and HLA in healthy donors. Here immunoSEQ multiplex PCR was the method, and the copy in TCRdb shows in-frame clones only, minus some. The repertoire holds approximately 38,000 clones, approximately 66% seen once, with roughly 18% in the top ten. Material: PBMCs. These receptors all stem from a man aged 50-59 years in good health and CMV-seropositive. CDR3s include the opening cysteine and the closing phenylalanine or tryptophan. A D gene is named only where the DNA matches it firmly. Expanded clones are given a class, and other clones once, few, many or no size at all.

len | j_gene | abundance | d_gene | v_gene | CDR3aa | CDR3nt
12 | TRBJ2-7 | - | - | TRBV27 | CASSRQGGEQYF | TGTGCCAGCAGTCGCCAGGGAGGCGAGCAGTACTTC
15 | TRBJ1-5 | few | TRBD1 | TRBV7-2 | CASSNYTGGWQPQHF | TGTGCCAGCAGCAACTATACAGGGGGCTGGCAGCCCCAGCATTTT
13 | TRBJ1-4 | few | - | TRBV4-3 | CASSPRGNEKLFF | TGCGCCAGCAGCCCAAGAGGGAATGAAAAACTGTTTTTT
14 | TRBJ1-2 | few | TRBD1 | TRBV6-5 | CASSYGSRDRGRTF | TGTGCCAGCAGTTACGGGTCCCGGGACAGGGGGAGGACCTTC
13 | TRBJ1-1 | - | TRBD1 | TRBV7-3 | CASSSGGWTEAFF | TGTGCCAGCAGCTCAGGGGGGTGGACTGAAGCTTTCTTT
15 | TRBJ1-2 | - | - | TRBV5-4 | CASSRGGQTLDGYTF | TGTGCCAGCAGCCGTGGCGGACAGACTCTGGATGGCTACACCTTC
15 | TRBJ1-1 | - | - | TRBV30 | CAWSPMDGRVTEAFF | TGTGCCTGGAGTCCCATGGACGGGAGAGTAACTGAAGCTTTCTTT
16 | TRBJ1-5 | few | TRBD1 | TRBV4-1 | CASSQDPQGLNQPQHF | TGCGCCAGCAGCCAAGACCCACAGGGGCTCAATCAGCCCCAGCATTTT
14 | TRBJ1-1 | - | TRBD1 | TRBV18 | CASSLGQGNTEAFF | TGTGCCAGCTCACTGGGACAGGGGAACACTGAAGCTTTCTTT
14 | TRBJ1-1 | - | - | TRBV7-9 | CASSPTVGDTEAFF | TGTGCCAGCAGCCCCACCGTCGGGGACACTGAAGCTTTCTTT
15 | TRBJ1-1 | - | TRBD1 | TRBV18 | CASSPPRPGGTEAFF | TGTGCCAGCTCACCCCCAAGGCCAGGGGGCACTGAAGCTTTCTTT
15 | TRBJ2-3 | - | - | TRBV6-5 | CASSRTAVLTDTQYF | TGTGCCAGCAGCAGAACCGCAGTTCTCACAGATACGCAGTATTTT
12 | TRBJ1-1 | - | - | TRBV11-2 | CASSFFSAEAFF | TGTGCCAGCAGCTTTTTCAGTGCTGAAGCTTTCTTT
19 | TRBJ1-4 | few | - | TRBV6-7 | CASSYFSRGLQWVPEKLFF | TGTGCCAGCAGTTACTTTTCCCGGGGACTACAGTGGGTTCCTGAAAAACTGTTTTTT
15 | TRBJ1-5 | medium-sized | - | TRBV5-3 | CARSRNRVINQPQHF | TGTGCCAGAAGCAGGAACAGAGTTATCAATCAGCCCCAGCATTTT
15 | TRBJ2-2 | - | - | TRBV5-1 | CASSPRGVNTGELFF | TGCGCCAGCAGCCCCAGGGGGGTTAACACCGGGGAGCTGTTTTTT
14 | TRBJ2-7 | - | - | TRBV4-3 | CASSRETGSYEQYF | TGCGCCAGCAGCAGGGAGACTGGCTCCTACGAGCAGTACTTC
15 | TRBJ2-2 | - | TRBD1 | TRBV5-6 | CASSFGDRNTGELFF | TGTGCCAGCAGCTTCGGGGACAGGAACACCGGGGAGCTGTTTTTT
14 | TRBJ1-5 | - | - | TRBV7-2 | CASSLNRGNQPQHF | TGTGCCAGCAGCCTAAACCGGGGCAATCAGCCCCAGCATTTT
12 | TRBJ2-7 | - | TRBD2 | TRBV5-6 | CASSSGGYEQYF | TGTGCCAGCAGCTCGGGAGGTTACGAGCAGTACTTC
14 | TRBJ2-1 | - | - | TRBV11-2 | CASGLGGPGNEQFF | TGTGCCAGCGGACTCGGGGGGCCGGGGAATGAGCAGTTCTTC
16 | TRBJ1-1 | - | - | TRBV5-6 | CASSSTGRGVNTEAFF | TGTGCCAGCAGCTCTACAGGAAGAGGCGTGAACACTGAAGCTTTCTTT
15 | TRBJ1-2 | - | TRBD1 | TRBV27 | CASSATGTGPRGYTF | TGTGCCAGCAGCGCCACCGGGACAGGCCCCCGCGGCTACACCTTC
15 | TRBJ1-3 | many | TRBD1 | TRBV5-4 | CASSRQGSSGNTIYF | TGTGCCAGCAGCCGACAGGGAAGCTCTGGAAACACCATATATTTT
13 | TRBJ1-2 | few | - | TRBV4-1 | CASSQESRYGYTF | TGCGCCAGCAGCCAAGAAAGCCGCTATGGCTACACCTTC
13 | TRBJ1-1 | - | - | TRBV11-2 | CASSFRGQGGAFF | TGTGCCAGCAGCTTCCGTGGCCAAGGCGGAGCTTTCTTT
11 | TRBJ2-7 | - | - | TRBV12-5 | CASGRGYEQYF | TGTGCTAGTGGTAGAGGGTACGAGCAGTACTTC
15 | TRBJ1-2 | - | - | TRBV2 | CASSQQGNLGYGYTF | TGTGCCAGCAGCCAACAGGGAAATCTGGGCTATGGCTACACCTTC
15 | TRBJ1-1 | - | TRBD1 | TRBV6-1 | CASSEETGVGTEAFF | TGTGCCAGCAGTGAAGAGACAGGGGTTGGCACTGAAGCTTTCTTT